These 3 T cell receptor beta chains were sequenced from one sample in a study of regulatory T cells in long-lasting Graves disease. Sequencing libraries for TCR beta were prepared with iRepertoire HTBI primers and Arm-PCR of CDR3 regions. One entry per CDR3 protein results from TCRdb running MiXCR on the multiplex PCR reads. The sample holds 360,000 or so distinct CDR3 sequences, over 15% seen once. The sample's time point: newly diagnosed GD, antithyroid drugs for less than 3 months. TCR sequences were obtained from RNA taken from PBMCs. A further study also used this sample, focusing on T cells in Graves' hyperthyroidism and ophthalmopathy.

Sequences were derived from peripheral blood mononuclear cells (PBMCs), sampled at new diagnosis, from a patient treated with antithyroid drugs. These receptors were obtained from a middle-aged man with Graves disease.

This clonotype appeared many times. The V call is TRBV7-9, the J call TRBJ1-5; 7 nucleotides line up with TRBD1. The CDR3 sequence is 14 residues long. V gave up 5 bases and J gave up 7 bases; unmatched junction bases: 8. Germline CDR1 and CDR2: SEHNR and FQNEAQ (reference sequence). CDR3: CASSMTGSDQPQHF. In DNA form, the CDR3 reads TGTGCCAGCAGCATGACAGGGTCCGACCAGCCCCAGCATTTT.

As for this clonotype: With only one base between it and a far larger clone, this is likely a read error. No conserved phenylalanine or tryptophan is present at the end of the CDR3, so a read error is the likely explanation. The rearrangement joins TRBV2 to TRBJ2-7; TRBD1 agrees at 10 bases. V gave up 8 bases and J gave up 5 bases; unmatched junction bases: 6. The CDR3 runs to 13 residues. CDR1 and CDR2 from the germline V gene are SNHLY and FYNNEI. DNA of the CDR3: TGTGCCAGCGGACAGGGGGAAACGGACGAGCAGTACTCC. This sequence encodes CASGQGETDEQYS.

This clonotype was counted at least ten times. The J gene is TRBJ2-3, the V gene TRBV4-2; D perhaps matches TRBD1 (7 bases). Germline V gives CDR1 LGHNA, CDR2 YNFKEQ. Trimming removed 4 bases at V and 4 bases at J, with 24 bases between. The CDR3 runs to 18 residues. The CDR3 nucleotides read TGTGCCAGCAGCCCAGGGGGACGCGGGGAAAGCCCGGCAGATACGCAGTATTTT. The encoded protein is CASSPGGRGESPADTQYF.